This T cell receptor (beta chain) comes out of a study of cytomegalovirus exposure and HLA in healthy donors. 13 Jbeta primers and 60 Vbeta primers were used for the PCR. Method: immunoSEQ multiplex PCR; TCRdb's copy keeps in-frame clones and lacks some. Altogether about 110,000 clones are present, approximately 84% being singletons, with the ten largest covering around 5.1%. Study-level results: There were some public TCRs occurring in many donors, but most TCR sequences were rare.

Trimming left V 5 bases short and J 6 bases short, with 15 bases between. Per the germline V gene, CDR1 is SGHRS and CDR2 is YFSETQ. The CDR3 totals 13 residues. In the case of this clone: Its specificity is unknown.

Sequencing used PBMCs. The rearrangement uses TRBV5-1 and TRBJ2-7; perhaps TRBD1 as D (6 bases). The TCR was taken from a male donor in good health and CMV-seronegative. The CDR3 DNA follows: TGCGCCAGCAGTCCCGGACAGACCGGCGAGCAGTACTTC. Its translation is CASSPGQTGEQYF.